This entry lists 12 T cell receptor beta chains sequenced from one sample in a study of shared clonotypes between healthy human individuals. CD45RO-negative CD8 cells positively selected for CCR7 made up the naive population, which excluded terminally differentiated effector memory CD45RA+ cells. The protocol was immunoSEQ multiplex PCR, while the TCRdb copy is restricted to in-frame clones and leaves out a portion. In the table there are some 580,000 clones, about 98% of which are singletons. The sample taken for sequencing was naive CD8+ T cells sorted from blood. These receptor sequences come from a young man in good health.

Notes on this clone: Other DNA sequences in the same sample also yield this CDR3. The gene calls are TRBV7-8 and TRBJ2-7; D perhaps matches TRBD2 (6 bases). This CDR3 has 13 amino acids. Germline values: CDR1 SGHVS, CDR2 FQNEAQ. V lost 1 base and J lost 4, with 8 bases in between. The CDR3: CASSLGRDYEQYF. The CDR3 DNA sequence: TGTGCCAGCAGCTTAGGGCGGGATTACGAGCAGTACTTC.

This clone occurred once. This sequence joins TRBV5-8 and TRBJ2-7; 9 positions match TRBD2. This CDR3 contains 14 residues. Germline V lookup: CDR1 SGHTS, CDR2 YDEGEE. V shed 3 bases, J shed 2 bases, and the junction held 3 bases outside the gene matches. This CDR3 reads CASSSSGGPYEQYF. The CDR3 DNA sequence: TGTGCCAGCAGCTCCAGCGGGGGGCCCTACGAGCAGTACTTC.

The gene calls are TRBV4-3 and TRBJ1-5; TRBD1 aligns across 8 bases. V was pared by 3 bases and J by 4 bases, with 5 bases of the junction left unmatched. Germline loops: CDR1 LGHNA, CDR2 YSLEER. CDR3 size: 15 residues. This chain's CDR3 is CASSHYRGSNQPQHF. In DNA, the CDR3 is TGCGCCAGCAGCCACTACAGGGGGTCAAATCAGCCCCAGCATTTT.

The rearrangement links TRBV7-9 to TRBJ1-2, with D uncertain. Germline V gene lookup returns CDR1 SEHNR and CDR2 FQNEAQ (reference sequence). Trimming took 1 base from V and 6 from J, leaving 9 bases between them. The CDR3 runs 13 residues. This chain's CDR3 is CASSLEVGDGYTF. Here the CDR3 DNA reads TGTGCCAGCAGCTTAGAGGTGGGCGATGGCTACACCTTC.

The J gene is TRBJ2-6, the V gene TRBV29-1; 8 bases are a match to TRBD1. The V gene's germline CDR1 is SQVTM and CDR2 ANQGSEA. This CDR3 spans 13 amino acids. CDR3 DNA sequence: TGCAGTTCCTGGACAGGGAATGCCAACGTCCTGACTTTC. This codes for CSSWTGNANVLTF.

The chain links TRBV29-1 to TRBJ1-3; no clear D. V lost 6 bases and J lost 0, with 9 bases in between. The CDR3 length is 13 residues. From germline, CDR1 is SQVTM and CDR2 ANQGSEA. CDR3 nucleotides: TGCAGCGTCGCCTCGGACTCTGGAAACACCATATATTTT. Translation: CSVASDSGNTIYF.

The chain joins TRBV28 to TRBJ1-2; TRBD1 might be the D (6 bases). V was pared by 7 bases and J by 2 bases, with 23 bases between. This CDR3 contains 17 residues. Germline CDR1 MDHEN, CDR2 SYDVKM. As DNA, the CDR3 is TGTGCCAGCACCACGTCCCGGGACACCGTTAAAAACTATGGCTACACCTTC. Its protein product is CASTTSRDTVKNYGYTF.

The rearrangement joins TRBV29-1 to TRBJ2-7; 9 nucleotides match TRBD2. Germline V CDR1 and CDR2: SQVTM, ANQGSEA. The CDR3 is 13 residues long. The trim removed 6 bases at V and 3 bases at J, leaving 6 bases unmatched. The CDR3 DNA reads as TGCAGCGTCTTAGCGGGAGCGAACTACGAGCAGTACTTC. It specifies CSVLAGANYEQYF.

In its sample, this clone was seen once. This chain uses TRBV5-1 with TRBJ2-1; D gene unclear. The V gene's germline CDR1 is SGHRS and CDR2 YFSETQ. V dropped 5 bases and J dropped 6 bases, with 15 bases sitting between them. This CDR3 is built from 14 residues. The CDR3: CASSLSRPGNEQFF. CDR3 sequence (DNA): TGCGCCAGCAGTTTGTCTCGCCCGGGCAATGAGCAGTTCTTC.

The V and J genes are TRBV2 and TRBJ2-7; 7 nucleotides match TRBD2. Germline CDR1 SNHLY, CDR2 FYNNEI. The CDR3 totals 14 residues. V was clipped by 6 bases and J by 4 bases; unmatched bases: 9. Here the CDR3 reads CASSPFGGGYEQYF. CDR3 DNA: TGTGCCAGCAGCCCCTTCGGGGGAGGGTACGAGCAGTACTTC.

This clone was seen only a few times. The CDR3: CASRSGTSNTGELFF. The CDR3 bases are TGTGCCAGCCGATCCGGGACATCGAACACCGGGGAGCTGTTTTTT. The J gene is TRBJ2-2, the V gene TRBV5-5; possible D gene TRBD1, 6 bases. Trimming removed 7 bases from V and 0 bases from J, with 13 bases in between. Germline V gene sequence: CDR1 SGHKS, CDR2 YYEKEE (reference sequence). The CDR3 consists of 15 residues. Drawing the rest from reference TRBV5-5 and TRBJ2-2, the complete variable domain is DAGVTQSPTHLIKTRGQQVTLRCSPISGHKSVSWYQQVLGQGPQFIFQYYEKEERGRGNFPDRFSARQFPNYSSELNVNALLLGDSALYLCASRSGTSNTGELFFGEGSRLTVL.

The chain uses TRBV28 and TRBJ1-2; D remains unclear. V was shortened by 5 bases and J by 2 bases, with 9 bases between the two germline ends. Germline CDR1 and CDR2: MDHEN and SYDVKM. The CDR3 spans 13 residues. Here the CDR3 reads CASSGKPNYGYTF. The DNA of the CDR3 is TGTGCCAGCAGTGGGAAGCCAAACTATGGCTACACCTTC.